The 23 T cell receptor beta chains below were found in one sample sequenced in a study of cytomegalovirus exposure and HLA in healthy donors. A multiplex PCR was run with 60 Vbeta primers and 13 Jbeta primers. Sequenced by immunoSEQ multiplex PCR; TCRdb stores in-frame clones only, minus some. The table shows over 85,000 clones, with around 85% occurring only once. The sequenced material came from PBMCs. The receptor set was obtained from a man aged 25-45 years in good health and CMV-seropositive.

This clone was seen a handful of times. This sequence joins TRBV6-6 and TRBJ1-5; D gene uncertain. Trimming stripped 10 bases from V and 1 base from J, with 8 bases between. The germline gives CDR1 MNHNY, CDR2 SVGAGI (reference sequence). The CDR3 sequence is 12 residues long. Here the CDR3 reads CATSGSNQPQHF. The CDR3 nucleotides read TGTGCCACCTCGGGGAGCAATCAGCCCCAGCATTTT.

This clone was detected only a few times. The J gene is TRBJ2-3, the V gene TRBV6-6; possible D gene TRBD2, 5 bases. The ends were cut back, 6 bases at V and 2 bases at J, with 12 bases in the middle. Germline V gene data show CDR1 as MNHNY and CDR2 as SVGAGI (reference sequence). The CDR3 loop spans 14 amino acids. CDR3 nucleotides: TGTGCCAGCAGACCTCGGACTCACACAGATACGCAGTATTTT. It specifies CASRPRTHTDTQYF.

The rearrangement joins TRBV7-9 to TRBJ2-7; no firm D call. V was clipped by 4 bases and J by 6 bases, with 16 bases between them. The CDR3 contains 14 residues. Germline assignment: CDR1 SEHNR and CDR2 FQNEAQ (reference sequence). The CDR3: CASSSTTERFEQYF. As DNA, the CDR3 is TGTGCCAGCAGCTCCACGACCGAGAGGTTCGAGCAGTACTTC.

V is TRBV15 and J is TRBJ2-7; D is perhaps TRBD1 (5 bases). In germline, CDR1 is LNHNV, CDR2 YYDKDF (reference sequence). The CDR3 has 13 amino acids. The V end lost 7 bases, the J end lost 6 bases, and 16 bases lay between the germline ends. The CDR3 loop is CATTVPGQIEQYF. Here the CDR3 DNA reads TGTGCCACCACGGTTCCAGGGCAAATCGAGCAGTACTTC.

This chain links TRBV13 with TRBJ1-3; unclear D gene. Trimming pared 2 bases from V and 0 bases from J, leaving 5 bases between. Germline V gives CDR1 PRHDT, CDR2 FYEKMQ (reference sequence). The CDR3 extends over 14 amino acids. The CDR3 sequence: CASSLYSSGNTIYF. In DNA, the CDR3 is TGTGCCAGCAGCTTATACAGCTCTGGAAACACCATATATTTT.

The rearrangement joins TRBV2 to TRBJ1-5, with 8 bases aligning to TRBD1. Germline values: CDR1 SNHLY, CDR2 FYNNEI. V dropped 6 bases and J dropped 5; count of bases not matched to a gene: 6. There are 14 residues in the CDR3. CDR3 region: CASRVHRGDQPQHF. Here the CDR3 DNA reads TGTGCCAGCAGGGTTCACAGGGGGGATCAGCCCCAGCATTTT.

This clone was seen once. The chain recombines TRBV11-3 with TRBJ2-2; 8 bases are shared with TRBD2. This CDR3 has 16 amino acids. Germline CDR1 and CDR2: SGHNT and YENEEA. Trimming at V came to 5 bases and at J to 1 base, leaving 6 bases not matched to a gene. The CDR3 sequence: CASSPPGGENTGELFF. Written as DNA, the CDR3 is TGTGCCAGCAGCCCCCCCGGGGGGGAGAACACCGGGGAGCTGTTTTTT.

CDR3 sequence: CASRGTVDTGELFF. The CDR3 DNA follows: TGTGCCAGCCGCGGGACTGTGGACACCGGGGAGCTGTTTTTT. This chain links TRBV18 with TRBJ2-2, with D maybe TRBD2 (6 bases). The V end lost 8 bases, the J end lost 3 bases, and 13 bases lay between the germline ends. The CDR3 has 14 residues. The V gene's germline CDR1 is KGHSH and CDR2 LQKENI. The entire variable domain, with the rest obtained from reference TRBV18 and TRBJ2-2, is as follows: NAGVMQNPRHLVRRRGQEARLRCSPMKGHSHVYWYRQLPEEGLKFMVYLQKENIIDESGMPKERFSAEFPKEGPSILRIQQVVRGDSAAYFCASRGTVDTGELFFGEGSRLTVL.

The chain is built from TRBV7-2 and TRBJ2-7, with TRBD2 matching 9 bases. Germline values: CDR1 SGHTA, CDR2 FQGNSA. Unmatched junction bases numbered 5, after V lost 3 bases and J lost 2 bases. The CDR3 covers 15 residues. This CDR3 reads CASSFQASGAYEQYF. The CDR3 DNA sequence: TGTGCCAGCAGCTTCCAGGCTAGCGGGGCCTACGAGCAGTACTTC.

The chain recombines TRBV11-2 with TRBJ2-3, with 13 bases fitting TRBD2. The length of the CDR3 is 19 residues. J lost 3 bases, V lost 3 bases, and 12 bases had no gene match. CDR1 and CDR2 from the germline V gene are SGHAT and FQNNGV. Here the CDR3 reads CASSFSSRLLAGGTDTQYF. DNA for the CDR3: TGTGCCAGCAGCTTCTCAAGCCGCCTACTAGCGGGGGGGACAGATACGCAGTATTTT.

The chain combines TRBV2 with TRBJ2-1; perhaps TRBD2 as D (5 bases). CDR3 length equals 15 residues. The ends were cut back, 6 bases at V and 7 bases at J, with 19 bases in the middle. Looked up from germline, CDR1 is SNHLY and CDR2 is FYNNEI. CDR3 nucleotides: TGTGCCAGCAGGGGAGTCCGGAGGTTTGGAAATGAGCAGTTCTTC. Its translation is CASRGVRRFGNEQFF.

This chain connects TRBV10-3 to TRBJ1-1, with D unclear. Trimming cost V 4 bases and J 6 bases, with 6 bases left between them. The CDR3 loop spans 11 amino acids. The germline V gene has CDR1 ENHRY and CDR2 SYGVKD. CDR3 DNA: TGTGCCATCAGTGGTGGAGCTGAAGCTTTCTTT. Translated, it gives CAISGGAEAFF.

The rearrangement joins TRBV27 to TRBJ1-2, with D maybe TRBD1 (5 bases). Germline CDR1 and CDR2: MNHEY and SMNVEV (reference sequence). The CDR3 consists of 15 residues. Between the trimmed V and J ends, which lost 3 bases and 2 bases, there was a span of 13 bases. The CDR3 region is CASSFRVGGNYGYTF. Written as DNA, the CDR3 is TGTGCCAGCAGTTTCAGAGTGGGGGGGAACTATGGCTACACCTTC.

The CDR3 coding sequence is TGTGCCTGGAGTGTAGGGGTGACAGGGGGCACTGAAGCTTTCTTT. Translating it yields CAWSVGVTGGTEAFF. This chain connects TRBV30 to TRBJ1-1; 9 bases map to TRBD1. The CDR3 spans 15 residues. The germline gives CDR1 GTSNPN, CDR2 SVGIG (reference sequence). Trimming removed 0 bases from V and 4 bases from J; junction bases left unmatched: 6.

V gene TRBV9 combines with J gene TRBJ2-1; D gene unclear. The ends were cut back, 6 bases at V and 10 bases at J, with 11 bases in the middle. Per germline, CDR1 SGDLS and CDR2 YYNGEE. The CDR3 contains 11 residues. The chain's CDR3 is CASTSAEEQFF. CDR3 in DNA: TGTGCCAGCACTTCCGCGGAAGAGCAGTTCTTC.

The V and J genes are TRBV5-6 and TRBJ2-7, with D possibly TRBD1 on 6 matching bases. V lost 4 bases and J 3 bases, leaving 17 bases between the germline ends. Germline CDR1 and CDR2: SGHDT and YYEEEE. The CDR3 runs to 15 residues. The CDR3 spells CASSPDRNGVYEQYF. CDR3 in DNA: TGTGCCAGCAGCCCTGACAGGAATGGAGTCTACGAGCAGTACTTC.

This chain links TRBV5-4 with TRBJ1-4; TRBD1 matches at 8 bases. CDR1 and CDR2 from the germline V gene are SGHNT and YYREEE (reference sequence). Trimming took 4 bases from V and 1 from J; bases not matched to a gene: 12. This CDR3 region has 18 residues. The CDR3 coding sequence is TGTGCCAGCAGCCTCCTAGACAGGGGAGGGGGAACTAATGAAAAACTGTTTTTT. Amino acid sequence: CASSLLDRGGGTNEKLFF.

CDR3 nucleotide sequence: TGTGCCAGCAGTCGGCTAGCGGGGTTCACAGATACGCAGTATTTT. Encoded protein: CASSRLAGFTDTQYF. The chain carries TRBV2 and TRBJ2-3; TRBD2 matches at 9 bases. The CDR3 sequence is 15 residues long. CDR1 and CDR2 (germline): SNHLY, FYNNEI. Trimming cost V 5 bases and J 2 bases; bases outside gene matches: 5.

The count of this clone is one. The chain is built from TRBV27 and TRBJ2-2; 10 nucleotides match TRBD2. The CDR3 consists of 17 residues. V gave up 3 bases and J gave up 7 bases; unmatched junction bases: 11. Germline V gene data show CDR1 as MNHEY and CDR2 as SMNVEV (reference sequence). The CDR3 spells CASSLGLAGVQGGELFF. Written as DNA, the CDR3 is TGTGCCAGCAGTTTGGGGCTAGCGGGGGTTCAGGGCGGGGAGCTGTTTTTT.

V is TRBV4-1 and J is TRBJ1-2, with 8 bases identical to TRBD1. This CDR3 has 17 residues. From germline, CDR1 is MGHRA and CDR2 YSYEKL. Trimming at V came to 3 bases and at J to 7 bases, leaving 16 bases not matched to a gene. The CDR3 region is CASSQGGEGTGPFGYTF. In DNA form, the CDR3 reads TGCGCCAGCAGCCAGGGGGGAGAGGGGACAGGCCCCTTTGGCTACACCTTC.

Written as DNA, the CDR3 is TGTGCCAGCAGTTTAGGAGGGGGGGCGAAAGAGACCCAGTACTTC. Amino acids: CASSLGGGAKETQYF. The V and J genes are TRBV25-1 and TRBJ2-5, with D perhaps TRBD2 (7 bases). This CDR3 contains 15 residues. V was shortened by 5 bases and J by 3 bases, with 16 bases between the two germline ends. In germline, CDR1 is MGHDK, CDR2 SYGVNS.

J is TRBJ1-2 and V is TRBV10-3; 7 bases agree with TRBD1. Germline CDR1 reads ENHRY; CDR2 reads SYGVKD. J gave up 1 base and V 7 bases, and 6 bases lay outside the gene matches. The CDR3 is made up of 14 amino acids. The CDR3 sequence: CAITRTGSNYGYTF. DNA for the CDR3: TGTGCCATCACCCGGACAGGCAGTAACTATGGCTACACCTTC.

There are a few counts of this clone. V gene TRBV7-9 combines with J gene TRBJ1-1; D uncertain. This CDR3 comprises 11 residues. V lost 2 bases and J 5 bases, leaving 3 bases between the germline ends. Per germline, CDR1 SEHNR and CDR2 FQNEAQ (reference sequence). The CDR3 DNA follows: TGTGCCAGCAGCTTAACAACTGAAGCTTTCTTT. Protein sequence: CASSLTTEAFF.